Listed below are T cell receptor beta chains from one sample, sequenced in a study of vaccination effects on CD4 cells after COVID-19. Their antigens remain unidentified. Assay used: immunoSEQ multiplex PCR; TCRdb lists only in-frame clones, some missing. Here the sample spans 62,000 or so clones, roughly 80% being singletons. This material consisted of CD4+ T cells from PBMCs cultured with SARS-CoV-2 spike peptides, taken before COVID-19 vaccination. The receptors derive from a human donor who received a COVID-19 vaccine. The CDR3 runs from the conserved cysteine through the conserved F or W. A D gene is named only where the DNA matches it firmly. Clone size, where shown, is once, few, many, or a class for clones that have expanded.

D gene,V gene,J gene,CDR3 length,clone size,CDR3 DNA,CDR3 protein
TRBD2,TRBV9,TRBJ2-1,15,once,TGTGCCAGCAGCACGACTAGCGGGGGCGGGAATGAGCAGTTCTTC,CASSTTSGGGNEQFF
TRBD2,TRBV5-5,TRBJ2-1,16,large,TGTGCCAGCAGCCCCCTTAGCGGGGGTACCTACAATGAGCAGTTCTTC,CASSPLSGGTYNEQFF
.,TRBV19,TRBJ1-5,14,.,TGTGCCAGTAGTATAATGGACGGCAATCAGCCCCAGCATTTT,CASSIMDGNQPQHF
.,TRBV19,TRBJ2-3,12,.,TGTGCCAGTAGTCCAGGGAGAGATACGCAGTATTTT,CASSPGRDTQYF
.,TRBV21-1,TRBJ1-2,15,.,TGTGCCAGCAGCAAGTCTGAAGGGGGGCCCTATGGCTACACCTTC,CASSKSEGGPYGYTF
.,TRBV18,TRBJ1-1,17,.,TGTGCCAGCTCATCCTCTTATGGACGGACCATGAACACTGAAGCTTTCTTT,CASSSSYGRTMNTEAFF
.,TRBV30,TRBJ1-6,11,few,TGTGCCTGGAGGACAGGTTCACCCCTCCACTTT,CAWRTGSPLHF
TRBD1,TRBV5-1,TRBJ1-4,17,.,TGCGCCAGCAGTAGAGGACAGGGGGCCTCCAAGGATGAAAAACTGTTTTTT,CASSRGQGASKDEKLFF
.,TRBV9,TRBJ2-5,13,.,TGTGCCAGCAGCGTATATGGTCAAGAGACCCAGTACTTC,CASSVYGQETQYF
TRBD1,TRBV11-3,TRBJ2-3,15,.,TGTGCCAGCAGCTTCGGCGGACAGGGGTCAGATACGCAGTATTTT,CASSFGGQGSDTQYF
TRBD1,TRBV9,TRBJ1-2,16,.,TGTGCCAGCAGCTTTCTGCCGGGACAGCCTAACTATGGCTACACCTTC,CASSFLPGQPNYGYTF
.,TRBV6-5,TRBJ1-2,13,.,TGTGCCAGCAGCCGGGGACAACCCCTTGGCTACACCTTC,CASSRGQPLGYTF